The subject of this entry is one T cell receptor beta chain. TCRdb's table, derived via immunoSEQ multiplex PCR, lists solely in-frame clones and lacks some. The sample shows 200,000 or so clones, 70% to 90% of them seen only once. CDR3 length: 18 residues. V dropped 1 base and J dropped 7; count of bases not matched to a gene: 18. Germline V gene lookup returns CDR1 SNHLY and CDR2 FYNNEI. This record comes from a study of blood T cell repertoires in COVID-19. Study-wide background: PBMCs, B-cell-depleted T cells, or T cells provided the cDNA or gDNA that made up the material.

Source material: PBMCs or T cells enriched from blood (not recorded which). This chain joins TRBV2 and TRBJ2-5; 7 nucleotides agree with TRBD2. The receptor's source is a woman between 40 and 55 years old with acute COVID-19. CDR3 in amino acids: CASSEGGNVGGRAATQYF. CDR3 DNA: TGTGCCAGCAGTGAAGGGGGAAACGTGGGAGGGCGAGCAGCGACCCAGTACTTC.